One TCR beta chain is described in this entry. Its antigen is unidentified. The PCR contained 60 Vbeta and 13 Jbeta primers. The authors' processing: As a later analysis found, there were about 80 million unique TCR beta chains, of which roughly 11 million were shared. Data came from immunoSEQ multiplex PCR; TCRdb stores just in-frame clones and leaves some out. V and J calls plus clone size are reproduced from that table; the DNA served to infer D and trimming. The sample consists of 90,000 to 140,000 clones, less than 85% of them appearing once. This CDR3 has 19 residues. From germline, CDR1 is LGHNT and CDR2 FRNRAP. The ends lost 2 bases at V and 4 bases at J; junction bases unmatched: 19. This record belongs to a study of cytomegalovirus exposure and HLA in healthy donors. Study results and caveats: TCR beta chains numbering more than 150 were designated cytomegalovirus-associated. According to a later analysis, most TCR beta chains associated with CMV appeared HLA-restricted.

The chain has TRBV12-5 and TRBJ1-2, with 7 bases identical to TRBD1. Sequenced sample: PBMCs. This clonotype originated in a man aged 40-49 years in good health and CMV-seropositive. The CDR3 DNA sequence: TGTGCTAGTGGTTTGCTCGGGACAGTCACCGTCCCGAACGGCTATGGCTACACCTTC. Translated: CASGLLGTVTVPNGYGYTF.